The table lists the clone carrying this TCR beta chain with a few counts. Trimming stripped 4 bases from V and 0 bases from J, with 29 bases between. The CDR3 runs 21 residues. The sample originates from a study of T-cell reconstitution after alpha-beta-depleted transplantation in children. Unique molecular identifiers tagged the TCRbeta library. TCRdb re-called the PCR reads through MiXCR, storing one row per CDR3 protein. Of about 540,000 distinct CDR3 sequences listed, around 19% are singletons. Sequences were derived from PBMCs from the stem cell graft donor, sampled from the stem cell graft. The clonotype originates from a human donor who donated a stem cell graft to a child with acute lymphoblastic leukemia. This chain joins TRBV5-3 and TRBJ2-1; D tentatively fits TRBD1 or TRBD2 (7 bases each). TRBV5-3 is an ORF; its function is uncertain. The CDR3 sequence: CARSPLATGRREGLSYNEQFF. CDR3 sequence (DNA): TGTGCCAGAAGCCCCCTGGCGACAGGGAGGAGGGAGGGGCTCTCCTACAATGAGCAGTTCTTC.